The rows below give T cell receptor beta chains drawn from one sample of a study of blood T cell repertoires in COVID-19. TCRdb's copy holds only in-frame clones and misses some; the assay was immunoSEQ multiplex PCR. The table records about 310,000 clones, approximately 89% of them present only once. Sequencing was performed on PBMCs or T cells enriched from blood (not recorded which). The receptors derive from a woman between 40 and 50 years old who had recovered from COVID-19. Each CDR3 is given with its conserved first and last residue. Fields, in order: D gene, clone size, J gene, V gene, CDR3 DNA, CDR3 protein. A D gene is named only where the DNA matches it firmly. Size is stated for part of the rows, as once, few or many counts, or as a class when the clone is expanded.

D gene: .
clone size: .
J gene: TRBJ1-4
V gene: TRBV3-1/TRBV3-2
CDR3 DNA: TGTGCCAGCAGACAGGAGTCGGTCCATGAAAAACTGTTTTTT
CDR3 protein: CASRQESVHEKLFF

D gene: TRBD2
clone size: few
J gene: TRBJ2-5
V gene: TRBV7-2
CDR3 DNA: TGTGCCGGGGGTTTTAGCGGGGGGCACCAAGAGACCCAGTACTTC
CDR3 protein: CAGGFSGGHQETQYF

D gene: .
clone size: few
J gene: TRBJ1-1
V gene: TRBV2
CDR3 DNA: TGTGCCAGCCGGTACGAGGGCATGAACACTGAAGCTTTCTTT
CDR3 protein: CASRYEGMNTEAFF

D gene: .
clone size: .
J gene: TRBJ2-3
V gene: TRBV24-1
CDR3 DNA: TGTGCCACCAGCCTAGGGACAACATACACAGATACGCAGTATTTT
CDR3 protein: CATSLGTTYTDTQYF

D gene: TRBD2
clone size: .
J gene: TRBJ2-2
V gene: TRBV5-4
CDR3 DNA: TGTGCCAGCTGGGAGGGACTAGCGTCGAACACCGGGGAGCTGTTTTTT
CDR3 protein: CASWEGLASNTGELFF

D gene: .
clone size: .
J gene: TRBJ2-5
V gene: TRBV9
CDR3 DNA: TGTGCCAGCAGCGCGACTAGTTTAGAGACCCAGTACTTC
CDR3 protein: CASSATSLETQYF

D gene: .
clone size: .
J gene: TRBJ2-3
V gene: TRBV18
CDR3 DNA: TGTGCCAGCTCACAAGCGTGGACAGATACGCAGTATTTT
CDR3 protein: CASSQAWTDTQYF

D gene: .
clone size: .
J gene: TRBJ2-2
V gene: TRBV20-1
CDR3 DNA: TGCAGTGCTCAATACACCGGGGAGCTGTTTTTT
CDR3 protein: CSAQYTGELFF

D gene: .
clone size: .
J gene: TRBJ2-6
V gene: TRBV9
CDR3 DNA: TGTGCCAGCTCGATTCGGAGTTCTGGGGCCAACGTCCTGACTTTC
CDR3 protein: CASSIRSSGANVLTF

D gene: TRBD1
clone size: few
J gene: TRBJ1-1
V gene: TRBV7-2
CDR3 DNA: TGTGCCAGCACTTTCCGGGACAGGGGGTTAAGTACTGAAGCTTTCTTT
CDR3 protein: CASTFRDRGLSTEAFF

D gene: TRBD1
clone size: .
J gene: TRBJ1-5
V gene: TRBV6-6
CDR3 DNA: TGTGCCATCTGTGACAGGGGATTCAATCAGCCCCAGCATTTT
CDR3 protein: CAICDRGFNQPQHF

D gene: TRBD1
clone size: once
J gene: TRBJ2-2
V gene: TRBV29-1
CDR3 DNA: TGCAGCGTTCCGGGACAGGACACCGGGGAGCTGTTTTTT
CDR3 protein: CSVPGQDTGELFF

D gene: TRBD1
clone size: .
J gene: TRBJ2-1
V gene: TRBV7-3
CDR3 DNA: TGTGCCAGCAGCTTAATTTCACAGGGGGTGAATGAGCAGTTCTTC
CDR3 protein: CASSLISQGVNEQFF

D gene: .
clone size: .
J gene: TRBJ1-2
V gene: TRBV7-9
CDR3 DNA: TGTGCCAGCAGCTTATTGTCCCCCAATCTAAACTATGGCTACACCTTC
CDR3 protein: CASSLLSPNLNYGYTF